The 17 T cell receptor beta chains below all came from one sample that was sequenced in a study of T cell responses to AZD1222 COVID-19 vaccine. The table came from immunoSEQ multiplex PCR; TCRdb's copy has only in-frame clones and leaves some out. In the table there are some 200,000 clones, 90% to 95% of which are singletons. The input for sequencing was peripheral blood, taken 28 days after the second AZD1222 dose. The receptors come from an adult who received the AZD1222 COVID-19 vaccine.

This chain connects TRBV5-1 to TRBJ1-4, with 10 bases identical to TRBD1. Germline trimming cut 0 bases from V and 7 bases from J; bases unmatched to any gene: 3. CDR3 length equals 15 residues. CDR1 and CDR2 from the germline V gene are SGHRS and YFSETQ. CDR3 nucleotides: TGCGCCAGCAGCTTGGGACAGGGGGCAGGTGAAAAACTGTTTTTT. Translation: CASSLGQGAGEKLFF.

The V and J genes are TRBV30 and TRBJ1-5; 7 bases are a match to TRBD1. The CDR3 runs 15 residues. Losses at the gene ends were 4 bases for V and 1 base for J; bases not matched to a gene: 7. Germline CDR1 GTSNPN, CDR2 SVGIG (reference sequence). CDR3 sequence reads: CAWTLGTASNQPQHF. Here the CDR3 DNA reads TGTGCCTGGACCCTTGGGACAGCCAGCAATCAGCCCCAGCATTTT.

The CDR3 sequence: CASSLAGLAGGINEQFF. DNA of the CDR3: TGTGCCAGCAGCTTAGCCGGACTAGCGGGGGGTATAAATGAGCAGTTCTTC. The rearrangement joins TRBV7-6 to TRBJ2-1, with 14 bases that match TRBD2. CDR1 SGHVS and CDR2 FNYEAQ come from the germline V gene. CDR3 length: 17 residues. V shed 0 bases, J shed 7 bases, and the junction held 5 bases outside the gene matches.

V is TRBV6-5 and J is TRBJ2-7; 7 bases align to TRBD2. The CDR3 length is 13 residues. Looked up from germline, CDR1 is MNHEY and CDR2 is SVGAGI. The V gene end was trimmed by 8 bases and the J gene end by 0 bases; junction bases not matched to a gene: 4. The DNA for the CDR3 is TGTGCCAGCTCGGGGGGAGTCTCCTACGAGCAGTACTTC. Protein: CASSGGVSYEQYF.

CDR3 sequence: CASSLQGAYNEQFF. CDR3 DNA sequence: TGCGCCAGCAGCTTACAGGGGGCTTACAATGAGCAGTTCTTC. This chain connects TRBV5-1 to TRBJ2-1; 9 nucleotides agree with TRBD1. The germline CDR1 and CDR2 sequences are SGHRS and YFSETQ. Unmatched junction bases numbered 1, after V lost 2 bases and J lost 4 bases. The CDR3 totals 14 residues.

The chain couples TRBV15 to TRBJ2-5; D might be TRBD2 (6 bases). V was cut by 0 bases and J by 4 bases, with 12 bases left in between. Germline loops: CDR1 LNHNV, CDR2 YYDKDF (reference sequence). The CDR3 spans 15 residues. The CDR3 here is CATSRDQSGGETQYF. The DNA of the CDR3 is TGTGCCACCAGCAGAGATCAATCCGGGGGAGAGACCCAGTACTTC.

The chain combines TRBV19 with TRBJ1-1; TRBD1 matches at 8 bases. The CDR3 runs to 14 residues. Germline V lookup: CDR1 LNHDA, CDR2 SQIVND (reference sequence). With V trimmed by 3 bases and J by 1 base, 1 base remained unmatched. CDR3: CASSIDRGNTEAFF. The CDR3 nucleotides read TGTGCCAGTAGTATCGACAGGGGGAACACTGAAGCTTTCTTT.

V gene TRBV30 combines with J gene TRBJ2-1; TRBD1 matches 9 bases. This CDR3 comprises 14 residues. The germline V gene has CDR1 GTSNPN and CDR2 SVGIG (reference sequence). V shed 5 bases, J shed 4 bases, and the junction held 6 bases outside the gene matches. CDR3 sequence reads: CAWGPGQGYNEQFF. The CDR3 DNA sequence: TGTGCCTGGGGCCCGGGACAGGGATACAATGAGCAGTTCTTC. Variable domain in full (rest from reference TRBV30 and TRBJ2-1): SQTIHQWPATLVQPVGSPLSLECTVEGTSNPNLYWYRQAAGRGLQLLFYSVGIGQISSEVPQNLSASRPQDRQFILSSKKLLLSDSGFYLCAWGPGQGYNEQFFGPGTRLTVL.

This chain links TRBV7-9 with TRBJ1-1, with 12 bases that match TRBD1. V gave up 6 bases and J gave up 4 bases; unmatched junction bases: 6. Germline CDR1 reads SEHNR; CDR2 reads FQNEAQ (reference sequence). The length of the CDR3 is 15 residues. The CDR3 sequence is CASSGTGGKSTEAFF. CDR3 DNA sequence: TGTGCCAGCAGTGGGACAGGGGGCAAGAGCACTGAAGCTTTCTTT.

V is TRBV7-2 and J is TRBJ2-7; D not resolved. V gave up 1 base and J gave up 6 bases, with 19 bases separating them. This CDR3 region has 16 residues. Germline lookup yields CDR1 SGHTA and CDR2 FQGNSA. This CDR3 is CASSLGRWVGQGEQYF. CDR3 DNA: TGTGCCAGCAGCTTAGGCCGATGGGTGGGTCAAGGCGAGCAGTACTTC. Supplemented by reference TRBV7-2 and TRBJ2-7, the full variable domain reads GAGVSQSPSNKVTEKGKDVELRCDPISGHTALYWYRQSLGQGLEFLIYFQGNSAPDKSGLPSDRFSAERTGGSVSTLTIQRTQQEDSAVYLCASSLGRWVGQGEQYFGPGTRLTVT.

V gene TRBV19 combines with J gene TRBJ2-6; D remains unclear. Germline values: CDR1 LNHDA, CDR2 SQIVND (reference sequence). The CDR3 consists of 15 residues. V dropped 5 bases and J dropped 0 bases, with 8 bases sitting between them. Here the CDR3 reads CASSPQHSGANVLTF. CDR3 in DNA: TGTGCCAGTAGTCCACAGCACTCTGGGGCCAACGTCCTGACTTTC. Based on the CDR3 plus reference TRBV19 and TRBJ2-6, the full variable domain is DGGITQSPKYLFRKEGQNVTLSCEQNLNHDAMYWYRQDPGQGLRLIYYSQIVNDFQKGDIAEGYSVSREKKESFPLTVTSAQKNPTAFYLCASSPQHSGANVLTFGAGSRLTVL.

The DNA for the CDR3 is TGTGCCAGCAGCTTTTTGGACAGAGAGACCCAGTACTTC. Protein product: CASSFLDRETQYF. The chain recombines TRBV12-3 or TRBV12-4 with TRBJ2-5; TRBD1 is a possible D gene (6 bases). The germline V and J ends were trimmed by 6 bases and 4 bases, with 12 bases remaining between them. The CDR3 runs to 13 residues.

This sequence joins TRBV19 and TRBJ1-3; D unresolved. Germline V CDR1 and CDR2: LNHDA, SQIVND (reference sequence). The CDR3 spans 17 residues. The ends were cut back, 5 bases at V and 0 bases at J, with 17 bases in the middle. The CDR3 reads CASSFSSRRISGNTIYF. The CDR3 region has the DNA TGTGCCAGTAGTTTTTCCTCGCGGCGAATCTCTGGAAACACCATATATTTT.

This rearrangement joins TRBV18 to TRBJ2-4, with D possibly being TRBD2 (6 bases). Trimming stripped 1 base from V and 3 bases from J, with 7 bases between. Germline CDR1 is KGHSH and CDR2 is LQKENI. The CDR3 runs 14 residues. The CDR3 is CASSPQGGKNIQYF. The CDR3 DNA follows: TGTGCCAGCTCACCACAGGGAGGCAAAAACATTCAGTACTTC.

The J gene is TRBJ1-5, the V gene TRBV9; 7 bases are a match to TRBD1. The CDR3 sequence is 15 residues long. Germline CDR1 is SGDLS and CDR2 is YYNGEE. Trimming at V came to 2 bases and at J to 3 bases, leaving 5 bases not matched to a gene. CDR3 bases: TGTGCCAGCAGCGTCTCGGGACAGTTCAATCAGCCCCAGCATTTT. Its protein product is CASSVSGQFNQPQHF.

The CDR3 DNA is TGTGCCAGCCGGGGGGGACAGGGGGCGTTGAGTGGCTACACCTTC. Translating gives CASRGGQGALSGYTF. The rearrangement uses TRBV7-8 and TRBJ1-2; 12 nucleotides agree with TRBD1. The junction had 11 bases not matched to a gene; V was cut back by 8 bases and J by 7 bases. This CDR3 has 15 residues. The V gene's germline CDR1 is SGHVS and CDR2 FQNEAQ.

This chain links TRBV27 with TRBJ1-1; 11 nucleotides line up with TRBD1. CDR3 length equals 14 residues. V was pared by 6 bases and J by 8 bases, with 8 bases of the junction left unmatched. The V gene's germline CDR1 is MNHEY and CDR2 SMNVEV (reference sequence). For the CDR3, the DNA is TGTGCCAGCAGCACCCGGGGACAGGGGGGCGAAGCTTTCTTT. It specifies CASSTRGQGGEAFF.